These 23 T cell receptor beta chains were all obtained from the same sample, sequenced in a study of T cells after yellow fever vaccination. TCRdb processed the 5' RACE reads anew with MiXCR; each CDR3 protein has one entry. The data show around 250,000 distinct CDR3 sequences, roughly 7.2% seen once. Sequencing used CD4+ T cells sorted from PBMCs, obtained 15 days after the yellow fever booster vaccination. Every receptor here comes from a man aged 25 to 45 who received the YFV17D yellow fever vaccine.

This clonotype was picked up a small number of times. The chain combines TRBV20-1 with TRBJ1-4; D is uncertain. CDR1 DFQATT and CDR2 SNEGSKA come from the germline V gene (reference sequence). V shed 3 bases and J shed 4 bases, with 15 bases lying between them. The CDR3 covers 15 residues. The CDR3 DNA reads TGCAGTGCTAGGGCCGCTGCGGGCGATAATGAAAAACTGTTTTTT. Protein product: CSARAAAGDNEKLFF.

The genes are TRBV12-3 or TRBV12-4 and TRBJ1-5; D unresolved. The V end lost 3 bases, the J end lost 9 bases, and 6 bases lay between the germline ends. This CDR3 spans 11 amino acids. CDR3: CASSLKGPQHF. The CDR3 DNA sequence: TGTGCCAGCAGTTTGAAGGGGCCCCAGCATTTT.

With respect to this clonotype: The junction differs from germline at one of its ends, possibly a read error. This rearrangement joins TRBV6-5 to TRBJ2-6; D is undetermined. Looked up from germline, CDR1 is MNHEY and CDR2 is SVGAGI. The length of the CDR3 is 15 residues. Here the CDR3 reads CSSSLSHSGANVLTF. CDR3 bases: TGTTCCAGCAGTTTATCTCACTCTGGGGCCAACGTCCTGACTTTC.

CDR3 in amino acids: CASSRDTRYNEQFF. CDR3 bases: TGTGCCAGCAGCCGGGACACCAGATACAATGAGCAGTTCTTC. The gene calls are TRBV7-9 and TRBJ2-1, with D possibly TRBD1 on 6 matching bases. The CDR3 spans 14 residues. Deletions cut 5 bases from V and 4 bases from J, with 12 bases between. Germline assignment: CDR1 SEHNR and CDR2 FQNEAQ (reference sequence). The full variable domain, in which reference TRBV7-9 and TRBJ2-1 provide the parts outside the CDR3, is DTGVSQNPRHKITKRGQNVTFRCDPISEHNRLYWYRQTLGQGPEFLTYFQNEAQLEKSRLLSDRFSAERPKGSFSTLEIQRTEQGDSAMYLCASSRDTRYNEQFFGPGTRLTVL.

Only a few counts were recorded for this clonotype. CDR3 loop: CASSHDPGGTLNTEAFF. The DNA for the CDR3 is TGCGCCAGCAGCCATGACCCAGGGGGTACACTGAACACTGAAGCTTTCTTT. The chain joins TRBV4-3 to TRBJ1-1, with TRBD1 identical over 7 bases. Germline V gene lookup returns CDR1 LGHNA and CDR2 YSLEER. This CDR3 has 17 amino acids. Trimming at V came to 3 bases and at J to 0 bases, leaving 10 bases not matched to a gene.

The chain links TRBV10-2 to TRBJ1-2; TRBD1 matches 7 bases. This CDR3 has 12 residues. Germline V CDR1 and CDR2: WSHSY, SAAADI. V shed 5 bases and J 5 bases; nucleotides not matched to a gene: 2. The CDR3: CASSQQGYGYTF. Written as DNA, the CDR3 is TGCGCCAGCAGTCAACAGGGGTATGGCTACACCTTC.

This clonotype was picked up many times. V is TRBV12-3 or TRBV12-4 and J is TRBJ2-2; D unclear. The CDR3 contains 14 residues. Between the trimmed V and J ends, which lost 7 bases and 4 bases, there was a span of 13 bases. The CDR3 DNA reads TGTGCCAGCAACATAGCCGGTATCACCGGGGAGCTGTTTTTT. Translating gives CASNIAGITGELFF.

The chain links TRBV9 to TRBJ1-1; tentatively, D is TRBD1 (5 bases). V was trimmed by 2 bases and J by 3 bases, leaving 14 bases between them. Germline CDR1 reads SGDLS; CDR2 reads YYNGEE. The CDR3 has 15 residues. This CDR3 reads CASSVPLQVYTEAFF. The CDR3 nucleotides are TGTGCCAGCAGCGTTCCTTTACAGGTGTACACTGAAGCTTTCTTT.

This clonotype was detected many times. This chain joins TRBV12-3 or TRBV12-4 and TRBJ2-3, with 14 positions matching TRBD2. The CDR3 loop spans 15 amino acids. V dropped 6 bases and J dropped 4; count of bases not matched to a gene: 3. The CDR3 sequence is CASRVGLAGADTQYF. The CDR3 DNA reads TGTGCCAGCAGAGTGGGACTAGCGGGAGCAGATACGCAGTATTTT.

The chain links TRBV20-1 to TRBJ1-2; D perhaps matches TRBD1 (6 bases). Trimming cost V 5 bases and J 7 bases, with 23 bases left between them. The germline gives CDR1 DFQATT, CDR2 SNEGSKA (reference sequence). This CDR3 has 15 amino acids. CDR3 sequence reads: CSAPSMAGGVGGYTF. DNA for the CDR3: TGCAGTGCTCCCTCGATGGCGGGGGGCGTGGGTGGCTACACCTTC.

This clonotype has at least ten counts. CDR3 in DNA: TGTGCCATCAGTGAACAGCGGGAGGGCGGGGAGCAGTTCTTC. Translation gives CAISEQREGGEQFF. V usage is TRBV10-3 and J usage is TRBJ2-1; TRBD2 matches 10 bases. V gave up 3 bases and J gave up 10 bases; unmatched junction bases: 6. The CDR3 loop spans 14 amino acids. Germline lookup yields CDR1 ENHRY and CDR2 SYGVKD.

This rearrangement joins TRBV12-3 or TRBV12-4 to TRBJ2-7, with D possibly being TRBD2 (5 bases). V was clipped by 6 bases and J by 0 bases, with 12 bases between them. This CDR3 contains 14 residues. This CDR3 is CASRRGHSSYEQYF. The CDR3 DNA sequence: TGTGCCAGCAGGCGCGGGCATAGCTCCTACGAGCAGTACTTC.

This chain joins TRBV20-1 and TRBJ2-2, with TRBD2 matching over 11 bases. Germline CDR1 and CDR2: DFQATT and SNEGSKA (reference sequence). The CDR3 has 13 residues. The V and J ends lost 6 bases and 6 bases, in that order; junction bases with no gene match: 3. The CDR3 protein is CSAKGLAAGELFF. As DNA, the CDR3 is TGCAGTGCCAAGGGACTAGCGGCCGGGGAGCTGTTTTTT.

This clonotype occurred a few times. V usage is TRBV7-2 and J usage is TRBJ2-3, with 8 bases aligning to TRBD2. This CDR3 contains 15 residues. Germline lookup yields CDR1 SGHTA and CDR2 FQGNSA. Trimming removed 6 bases from V and 2 bases from J; junction bases left unmatched: 7. CDR3 nucleotides: TGTGCCAGCAGGTTTAGCGGGACCTTCACAGATACGCAGTATTTT. It is translated as CASRFSGTFTDTQYF.

The rearrangement joins TRBV5-1 to TRBJ2-5; 7 positions agree with TRBD2. The junction had 6 bases not matched to a gene; V was cut back by 0 bases and J by 1 base. The CDR3 length is 16 residues. CDR1 and CDR2 from the germline V gene are SGHRS and YFSETQ. The CDR3 DNA is TGCGCCAGCAGCTTGGGCGGGAGACGGACCCAAGAGACCCAGTACTTC. Translated: CASSLGGRRTQETQYF.

The rearrangement links TRBV7-2 to TRBJ2-3; 8 positions agree with TRBD1. This CDR3 comprises 15 residues. Trimming took 3 bases from V and 2 from J; bases not matched to a gene: 4. Germline loops: CDR1 SGHTA, CDR2 FQGNSA. The CDR3 nucleotides read TGTGCCAGCAGCTTTGACAGGGGACCCACAGATACGCAGTATTTT. Translating gives CASSFDRGPTDTQYF. The complete variable domain, with remaining parts taken from reference TRBV7-2 and TRBJ2-3, reads GAGVSQSPSNKVTEKGKDVELRCDPISGHTALYWYRQSLGQGLEFLIYFQGNSAPDKSGLPSDRFSAERTGGSVSTLTIQRTQQEDSAVYLCASSFDRGPTDTQYFGPGTRLTVL.

The sample holds a few counts of this clonotype. The J gene is TRBJ1-5, the V gene TRBV5-5, with a weak D call TRBD1 (5 bases). Germline-derived CDR1 and CDR2 are SGHKS and YYEKEE (reference sequence). The CDR3 loop spans 15 amino acids. V lost 4 bases and J 11 bases, leaving 22 bases between the germline ends. Written as DNA, the CDR3 is TGTGCCAGCAGCCGGGGGACGGGGCCTGTTAGGGCCCAGCATTTT. Protein product: CASSRGTGPVRAQHF. Based on the CDR3 plus reference TRBV5-5 and TRBJ1-5, the full variable domain is DAGVTQSPTHLIKTRGQQVTLRCSPISGHKSVSWYQQVLGQGPQFIFQYYEKEERGRGNFPDRFSARQFPNYSSELNVNALLLGDSALYLCASSRGTGPVRAQHFGDGTRLSIL.

The chain couples TRBV12-3 or TRBV12-4 to TRBJ2-3, with 11 bases aligning to TRBD1. V shed 6 bases and J 4 bases; nucleotides not matched to a gene: 3. The CDR3 loop spans 14 amino acids. The DNA for the CDR3 is TGTGCCAGCAGCCGGGGACAGGGGGCAGATACGCAGTATTTT. As protein: CASSRGQGADTQYF.

To note about this clonotype: A read error may produce the germline difference seen at one junction end. The chain carries TRBV7-8 and TRBJ2-3; 14 nucleotides line up with TRBD2. The CDR3 covers 16 residues. Germline CDR1 is SGHVS and CDR2 is FQNEAQ. The CDR3 DNA follows: TGTGTCAGCAGCTACACCGGGACTAGCGGGAGAGATACGCAGTATTTT. Translated: CVSSYTGTSGRDTQYF.

The chain combines TRBV7-2 with TRBJ2-3; no reliable D call. V lost 3 bases and J lost 6, with 19 bases in between. CDR3 length equals 16 residues. The germline CDR1 and CDR2 sequences are SGHTA and FQGNSA. The CDR3 loop is CASSFSVGMGIDTQYF. In nucleotides, the CDR3 is TGTGCCAGCAGCTTTTCCGTGGGAATGGGTATTGATACGCAGTATTTT.

This clonotype was seen repeatedly, ten times or more. CDR3 nucleotide sequence: TGTGCCAGCAGCCAGACCATGTATGGCTACACCTTC. The encoded protein is CASSQTMYGYTF. V is TRBV11-2 and J is TRBJ1-2; D is unresolved. Germline V gene data show CDR1 as SGHAT and CDR2 as FQNNGV. Trimming shortened V by 5 bases and J by 5 bases, and 9 bases separated the two germline ends. This CDR3 has 12 amino acids.

This clonotype was counted ten times or more. The V call is TRBV7-8, the J call TRBJ1-1, with 7 bases lining up with TRBD1. V lost 5 bases to trimming and J lost 4 bases; unmatched junction nucleotides: 7. The CDR3 runs 14 residues. Germline V gene lookup returns CDR1 SGHVS and CDR2 FQNEAQ. The CDR3 loop is CASSASTGPTEAFF. The DNA for the CDR3 is TGTGCCAGCAGCGCATCGACAGGGCCCACTGAAGCTTTCTTT.

The gene calls are TRBV7-9 and TRBJ1-2, with D uncertain. The V end was cut by 5 bases, the J end by 4 bases, with 11 bases between. The germline V gene encodes CDR1 SEHNR and CDR2 FQNEAQ (reference sequence). The CDR3 runs 13 residues. The CDR3 spells CASSADGPYGYTF. The CDR3 DNA reads TGTGCCAGCAGCGCGGACGGCCCCTATGGCTACACCTTC.